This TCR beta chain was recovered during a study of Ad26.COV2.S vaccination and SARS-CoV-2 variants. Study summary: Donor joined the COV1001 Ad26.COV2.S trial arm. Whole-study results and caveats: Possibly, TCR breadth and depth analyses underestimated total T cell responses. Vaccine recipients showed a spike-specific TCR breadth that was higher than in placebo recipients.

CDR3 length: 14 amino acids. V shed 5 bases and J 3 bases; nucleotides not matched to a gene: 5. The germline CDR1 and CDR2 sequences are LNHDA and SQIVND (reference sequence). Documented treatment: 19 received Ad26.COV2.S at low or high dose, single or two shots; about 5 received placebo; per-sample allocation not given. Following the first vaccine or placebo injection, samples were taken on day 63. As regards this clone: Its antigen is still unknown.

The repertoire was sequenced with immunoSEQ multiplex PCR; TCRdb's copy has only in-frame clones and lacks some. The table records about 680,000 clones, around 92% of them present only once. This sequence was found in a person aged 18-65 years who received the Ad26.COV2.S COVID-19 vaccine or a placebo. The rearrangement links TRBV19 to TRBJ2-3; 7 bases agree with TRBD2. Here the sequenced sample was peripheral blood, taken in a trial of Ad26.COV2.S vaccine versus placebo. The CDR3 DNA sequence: TGTGCCAGTAGTCCCACTAGCGCAACAGATACGCAGTATTTT. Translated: CASSPTSATDTQYF.